The rows below give T cell receptor beta chains drawn from one sample of a study of T cells in localized non-small cell lung cancer. The repertoire was sequenced with immunoSEQ multiplex PCR; TCRdb's copy has only in-frame clones and lacks some. The table has around 78,000 clones, approximately 80% seen once. Sequencing was performed on peripheral blood, taken before any cancer treatment. The receptors stem from a female donor aged 60 or older with stage I lung adenocarcinoma. The conserved cysteine and the conserved F or W are not part of the CDR3 here. The D gene is left open where the match is weak.

d_gene: .
v_gene: TRBV5-1
j_gene: TRBJ2-1
CDR3aa: ASSLVQGWTDEQF

d_gene: .
v_gene: TRBV15
j_gene: TRBJ1-1
CDR3aa: ATSRGGKSGEAF

d_gene: TRBD2
v_gene: TRBV7-9
j_gene: TRBJ2-1
CDR3aa: ASSSGLGSHEQF

d_gene: .
v_gene: TRBV6-5
j_gene: TRBJ1-5
CDR3aa: ASSYSPQPQH

d_gene: .
v_gene: TRBV7-8
j_gene: TRBJ1-5
CDR3aa: ASSSQGSSNQPQH

d_gene: .
v_gene: TRBV28
j_gene: TRBJ2-7
CDR3aa: ASRPGVHEQY

d_gene: TRBD2
v_gene: TRBV7-9
j_gene: TRBJ2-1
CDR3aa: ASSTNLAGGHNEQF

d_gene: .
v_gene: TRBV29-1
j_gene: TRBJ1-1
CDR3aa: SVTGRVGNTEAF

d_gene: .
v_gene: TRBV7-9
j_gene: TRBJ1-1
CDR3aa: ASSLTGSTEAF

d_gene: .
v_gene: TRBV5-1
j_gene: TRBJ2-1
CDR3aa: ASSEGPYNEQF

d_gene: TRBD2
v_gene: TRBV7-2
j_gene: TRBJ2-7
CDR3aa: ASSLTGSSGRISYEQY

d_gene: .
v_gene: TRBV5-1
j_gene: TRBJ1-2
CDR3aa: ASSRDTLGSYGYT

d_gene: .
v_gene: TRBV4-3
j_gene: TRBJ2-7
CDR3aa: ASSQEGDLSYEQY

d_gene: .
v_gene: TRBV7-9
j_gene: TRBJ2-1
CDR3aa: ASSSTTVNYNEQF

d_gene: .
v_gene: TRBV5-1
j_gene: TRBJ2-1
CDR3aa: ASSLAVGLAIEQF

d_gene: .
v_gene: TRBV6-5
j_gene: TRBJ1-1
CDR3aa: ASFVGEGTEAF

d_gene: .
v_gene: TRBV7-9
j_gene: TRBJ2-3
CDR3aa: ASSLSRKVDADTQY

d_gene: .
v_gene: TRBV5-8
j_gene: TRBJ1-5
CDR3aa: ASSLGSVWVNQPQH

d_gene: .
v_gene: TRBV19
j_gene: TRBJ1-5
CDR3aa: ASSIGFQPQH

d_gene: .
v_gene: TRBV2
j_gene: TRBJ2-7
CDR3aa: ASSEGSGPNYEQY

d_gene: TRBD1
v_gene: TRBV30
j_gene: TRBJ2-2
CDR3aa: AWSPTRQGNTGELF

d_gene: .
v_gene: TRBV6-6
j_gene: TRBJ1-5
CDR3aa: ASKNTYFNQPQH